The clone carrying this TCR beta chain was observed once. This sample is drawn from a study of blood T cell repertoires in COVID-19. Study-wide background: Spain, Italy and the United States supplied samples that represented acute and convalescent COVID-19.

V was clipped by 5 bases and J by 0 bases, with 13 bases between them. Looked up from germline, CDR1 is KGHSH and CDR2 is LQKENI. This CDR3 is 15 amino acids long. The table came from immunoSEQ multiplex PCR; TCRdb's copy has only in-frame clones and leaves some out. The table has approximately 150,000 clones, 75% to 90% seen once. This sequence joins TRBV18 and TRBJ1-1, with unresolved D. This TCR was sampled from a woman aged 40 to 50 who had been exposed to COVID-19. The sample taken for sequencing was PBMCs or T cells enriched from blood (not recorded which). The CDR3 DNA sequence: TGTGCCAGCTCAGACACCCTTACCCTGAACACTGAAGCTTTCTTT. Translation gives CASSDTLTLNTEAFF.